The 28 T cell receptor beta chains listed next were all sequenced from one sample in a study of CD8+ T cells in alopecia areata. Following RNA extraction, reverse transcription yielded cDNA that acted as the sequencing template. Libraries were prepared by immunoSEQ multiplex PCR; TCRdb keeps only in-frame clonotypes and omits some of them. This table holds about 180,000 clones, more than 60% found once. The material was CD4+ T cells sorted from blood, obtained at week 0. All receptors come from a human donor with alopecia areata.

This clone was picked up one time. This rearrangement joins TRBV5-1 to TRBJ2-2, with 8 bases aligning to TRBD2. Germline V gene lookup returns CDR1 SGHRS and CDR2 YFSETQ. Germline trimming cut 5 bases from V and 5 bases from J; bases unmatched to any gene: 11. This CDR3 region has 16 residues. CDR3: CASSTISGAQTGELFF. In nucleotides, the CDR3 is TGCGCCAGCAGTACGATTAGCGGGGCGCAAACCGGGGAGCTGTTTTTT.

This chain links TRBV29-1 with TRBJ2-7; D gene uncertain. CDR1 is SQVTM and CDR2 is ANQGSEA in the germline V gene. V was clipped by 3 bases and J by 0 bases, with 12 bases between them. This CDR3 has 14 residues. CDR3 sequence reads: CSVDYGLGSYEQYF. CDR3 coding DNA: TGCAGCGTTGATTACGGGTTGGGCTCCTACGAGCAGTACTTC.

The CDR3 here is CASTPSGANYGYTF. As DNA, the CDR3 is TGTGCCAGCACCCCGTCGGGCGCTAACTATGGCTACACCTTC. V and J are TRBV6-5 and TRBJ1-2; D remains ambiguous. This CDR3 has 14 residues. Germline V gene data show CDR1 as MNHEY and CDR2 as SVGAGI. V lost 7 bases, J lost 0 bases, and 12 bases lay in between.

The chain is built from TRBV19 and TRBJ2-6; D is tentatively TRBD1 or TRBD2 (5 bases each). Trimming left V 5 bases short and J 4 bases short, with 18 bases between. CDR3 length equals 17 residues. Germline-derived CDR1 and CDR2 are LNHDA and SQIVND (reference sequence). The CDR3 is CASSLRSGARGANVLTF. CDR3 in DNA: TGTGCCAGTAGTTTGCGATCCGGGGCGAGAGGGGCCAACGTCCTGACTTTC.

The chain has TRBV30 and TRBJ1-2; D uncertain. Germline V gene sequence: CDR1 GTSNPN, CDR2 SVGIG (reference sequence). This CDR3 spans 14 amino acids. Trimming took 0 bases from V and 6 from J, leaving 14 bases between them. Written as DNA, the CDR3 is TGTGCCTGGAGTGTACGTACAGAACTCCATGGCTACACCTTC. Encoded protein: CAWSVRTELHGYTF.

The chain employs TRBV4-1 and TRBJ2-5, with D possibly TRBD1 on 6 matching bases. Between the trimmed V and J ends, which lost 2 bases and 5 bases, there was a span of 24 bases. CDR3 length equals 18 residues. CDR1 is MGHRA and CDR2 is YSYEKL in the germline V gene. CDR3 nucleotides: TGCGCCAGCAGCCAAACCTTCGGACAGTCCCAACTGCGGGAGACCCAGTACTTC. Translating it yields CASSQTFGQSQLRETQYF.

This chain connects TRBV29-1 to TRBJ2-5; 7 bases line up with TRBD2. Germline assignment: CDR1 SQVTM and CDR2 ANQGSEA. The CDR3 runs 12 residues. V shed 4 bases, J shed 5 bases, and the junction held 4 bases outside the gene matches. CDR3 region: CSVGEGTETQYF. Written as DNA, the CDR3 is TGCAGCGTTGGGGAGGGGACGGAGACCCAGTACTTC. Full variable domain (rest looked up from reference TRBV29-1 and TRBJ2-5): SAVISQKPSRDICQRGTSLTIQCQVDSQVTMMFWYRQQPGQSLTLIATANQGSEATYESGFVIDKFPISRPNLTFSTLTVSNMSPEDSSIYLCSVGEGTETQYFGPGTRLLVL.

This chain joins TRBV29-1 and TRBJ1-1, with TRBD1 matching over 7 bases. V gave up 2 bases and J gave up 1 base; unmatched junction bases: 1. CDR1 SQVTM and CDR2 ANQGSEA come from the germline V gene. CDR3 length: 13 amino acids. The CDR3 nucleotides are TGCAGCGTTGAAAGACAGGGGAACACTGAAGCTTTCTTT. It is translated as CSVERQGNTEAFF. Using reference TRBV29-1 and TRBJ1-1 for the parts outside the CDR3, the full variable domain is SAVISQKPSRDICQRGTSLTIQCQVDSQVTMMFWYRQQPGQSLTLIATANQGSEATYESGFVIDKFPISRPNLTFSTLTVSNMSPEDSSIYLCSVERQGNTEAFFGQGTRLTVV.

This clone came up a few times. The chain links TRBV7-3 to TRBJ2-1; perhaps TRBD1 as D (5 bases). CDR1 is SGHTA and CDR2 is FQGTGA in the germline V gene. V shed 5 bases and J shed 15 bases, with 17 bases lying between them. The CDR3 covers 12 residues. CDR3 in amino acids: CASSPGTGRSFF. The CDR3 nucleotides are TGTGCCAGCAGCCCCGGAACAGGTCGGTCGTTCTTC.

The J gene is TRBJ1-6, the V gene TRBV4-3, with D perhaps matching TRBD1 (6 bases). Germline V lookup: CDR1 LGHNA, CDR2 YSLEER. The CDR3 contains 17 residues. Trimming removed 4 bases from V and 5 bases from J, with 18 bases in between. Written as DNA, the CDR3 is TGCGCCAGCAGCCGCCACAGAGGTCAGGGGCATAATTCACCCCTCCACTTT. Protein product: CASSRHRGQGHNSPLHF.

This chain connects TRBV29-1 to TRBJ1-5; TRBD1 might be the D (6 bases). The V and J ends lost 4 bases and 3 bases respectively, with 10 bases between them. This CDR3 contains 13 residues. Germline values: CDR1 SQVTM, CDR2 ANQGSEA. The CDR3 spells CSVGWGLNQPQHF. The CDR3, as DNA: TGCAGCGTTGGGTGGGGGCTCAATCAGCCCCAGCATTTT.

This chain uses TRBV7-9 with TRBJ1-5; D gene uncertain. CDR3 length equals 13 residues. Germline V lookup: CDR1 SEHNR, CDR2 FQNEAQ (reference sequence). With 1 base removed from V and 7 bases from J, the gap between germline ends came to 8 bases. The CDR3 nucleotides are TGTGCCAGCAGCTTAGGATACGGACAGCCCCAGCATTTT. It yields the protein CASSLGYGQPQHF.

This clone was found a few times. The chain combines TRBV30 with TRBJ1-2; D is undetermined. Germline V gene sequence: CDR1 GTSNPN, CDR2 SVGIG (reference sequence). The CDR3 contains 14 residues. The V end was cut by 5 bases, the J end by 8 bases, with 21 bases between. CDR3 in DNA: TGTGCCTGGCTCCTTACGGCGGAAATAGGGGGCTACACCTTC. Translation gives CAWLLTAEIGGYTF.

Only one count was recorded for this clone. J is TRBJ1-5 and V is TRBV30, with D hard to call. Trimming shortened V by 5 bases and J by 3 bases, and 14 bases separated the two germline ends. Germline loops: CDR1 GTSNPN, CDR2 SVGIG (reference sequence). There are 14 residues in the CDR3. The CDR3 region has the DNA TGTGCCTGGGGCGGGCCGACCCTCAATCAGCCCCAGCATTTT. Its translation: CAWGGPTLNQPQHF.

This rearrangement joins TRBV11-2 to TRBJ1-4; D is unresolved. This CDR3 spans 13 amino acids. Germline loops: CDR1 SGHAT, CDR2 FQNNGV. Trimming shortened V by 4 bases and J by 7 bases, and 10 bases separated the two germline ends. The CDR3 loop reads CASSSLSGEKLFF. DNA of the CDR3: TGTGCCAGCAGCTCCTTGTCTGGTGAAAAACTGTTTTTT.

This chain links TRBV30 with TRBJ1-2; 7 bases agree with TRBD1. The CDR3 is 12 residues long. V gave up 3 bases and J gave up 8 bases; unmatched junction bases: 6. Germline CDR1 GTSNPN, CDR2 SVGIG (reference sequence). The CDR3 DNA sequence: TGTGCCTGGAGCCGTACAGGGGAGGGCTACACCTTC. Translating gives CAWSRTGEGYTF.

This chain uses TRBV29-1 with TRBJ1-6, with D unresolved. The V and J ends lost 7 bases and 7 bases respectively, with 14 bases between them. The CDR3 extends over 13 amino acids. Germline assignment: CDR1 SQVTM and CDR2 ANQGSEA. The CDR3 DNA reads TGCAGCGCCAGGAAGAACCTGAATTCACCCCTCCACTTT. This translates into CSARKNLNSPLHF.

This clone has only one observation. The genes are TRBV30 and TRBJ2-3; D is possibly TRBD2 (6 bases). Trimming stripped 0 bases from V and 3 bases from J, with 10 bases between. Germline CDR1 and CDR2: GTSNPN and SVGIG (reference sequence). This CDR3 comprises 14 residues. The DNA for the CDR3 is TGTGCCTGGAGTGTGACTAGTAGGACAGATACGCAGTATTTT. Amino acid sequence: CAWSVTSRTDTQYF.

The genes are TRBV5-1 and TRBJ2-7; tentative D call: TRBD2 (5 bases). Germline V gives CDR1 SGHRS, CDR2 YFSETQ. This CDR3 spans 14 amino acids. V gave up 0 bases and J gave up 7 bases, with 14 bases separating them. DNA of the CDR3: TGCGCCAGCAGCTTGGAAGGTAGCGCGGCGGAGCAGTACTTC. Protein sequence: CASSLEGSAAEQYF.

This chain connects TRBV6-5 to TRBJ1-1; D not resolved. This CDR3 region has 13 residues. CDR1 and CDR2 (germline): MNHEY, SVGAGI. V was cut by 2 bases and J by 6 bases, with 10 bases left in between. DNA for the CDR3: TGTGCCAGCAGTTACGCGGGAAACGCTGAAGCTTTCTTT. Translation gives CASSYAGNAEAFF.

The chain combines TRBV5-1 with TRBJ2-6; D not resolved. CDR1 is SGHRS and CDR2 is YFSETQ in the germline V gene. V lost 2 bases to trimming and J lost 4 bases, with 1 base between them. This CDR3 is 12 amino acids long. CDR3 DNA sequence: TGCGCCAGCAGCTTAGGGGCCAACGTCCTGACTTTC. It encodes CASSLGANVLTF.

This clone was counted a single time. This chain links TRBV29-1 with TRBJ2-1, with D perhaps matching TRBD2 (6 bases). This CDR3 is built from 13 residues. Germline V gene sequence: CDR1 SQVTM, CDR2 ANQGSEA. V was pared by 7 bases and J by 6 bases, with 16 bases between. The CDR3 spells CSAPLAAGNEQFF. The CDR3 DNA reads TGCAGCGCCCCCTTAGCGGCAGGCAATGAGCAGTTCTTC.

The V call is TRBV19, the J call TRBJ1-5; 7 bases are shared with TRBD1. The length of the CDR3 is 13 residues. The V segment lost 2 bases and the J segment 7 bases; nucleotides outside the gene matches: 2. Germline V CDR1 and CDR2: LNHDA, SQIVND (reference sequence). CDR3 residues: CASSIIRGQPQHF. CDR3 nucleotides: TGTGCCAGTAGTATAATCAGGGGGCAGCCCCAGCATTTT.

This chain uses TRBV30 with TRBJ1-3, with D hard to call. CDR3 length: 15 residues. V shed 2 bases and J shed 0 bases, with 11 bases lying between them. CDR1 is GTSNPN, CDR2 SVGIG, per germline (reference sequence). CDR3 residues: CAWSTGLNSGNTIYF. Written as DNA, the CDR3 is TGTGCCTGGAGTACCGGACTGAACTCTGGAAACACCATATATTTT.

This clone was counted ten times or more. The rearrangement joins TRBV27 to TRBJ1-2, with D unresolved. The CDR3 totals 14 residues. V shed 4 bases and J shed 4 bases, with 13 bases lying between them. Germline V gene sequence: CDR1 MNHEY, CDR2 SMNVEV (reference sequence). This chain's CDR3 is CASSYGLGLYGYTF. CDR3 coding DNA: TGTGCCAGCAGTTATGGGTTGGGTCTCTATGGCTACACCTTC.

The V and J genes are TRBV19 and TRBJ1-2; D uncertain. CDR1 and CDR2 from the germline V gene are LNHDA and SQIVND (reference sequence). The CDR3 consists of 13 residues. Trimming took off 7 bases at V and 7 bases at J, with 16 bases between the two ends. Here the CDR3 reads CASKRTGVSGYTF. For the CDR3, the DNA is TGTGCCAGTAAACGCACCGGGGTCTCTGGCTACACCTTC.

This clone was recorded only once. This chain links TRBV29-1 with TRBJ2-1; tentatively, D is TRBD1 (5 bases). The CDR3 covers 14 residues. Deletions cut 4 bases from V and 2 bases from J, with 12 bases between. Looked up from germline, CDR1 is SQVTM and CDR2 is ANQGSEA. The CDR3 DNA follows: TGCAGCGTTGTATCTAGGGGCACCTACAATGAGCAGTTCTTC. Translating gives CSVVSRGTYNEQFF.

As concerns this clone: This sample also contains other DNA sequences that code for the same CDR3. The chain joins TRBV4-3 to TRBJ2-2, with D maybe TRBD2 (6 bases). This CDR3 is built from 17 residues. In germline, CDR1 is LGHNA, CDR2 YSLEER. V was trimmed by 3 bases and J by 1 base, leaving 15 bases between them. Here the CDR3 reads CASSQVGAGGNTGELFF. As DNA, the CDR3 is TGCGCCAGCAGCCAGGTGGGAGCCGGGGGGAACACCGGGGAGCTGTTTTTT.